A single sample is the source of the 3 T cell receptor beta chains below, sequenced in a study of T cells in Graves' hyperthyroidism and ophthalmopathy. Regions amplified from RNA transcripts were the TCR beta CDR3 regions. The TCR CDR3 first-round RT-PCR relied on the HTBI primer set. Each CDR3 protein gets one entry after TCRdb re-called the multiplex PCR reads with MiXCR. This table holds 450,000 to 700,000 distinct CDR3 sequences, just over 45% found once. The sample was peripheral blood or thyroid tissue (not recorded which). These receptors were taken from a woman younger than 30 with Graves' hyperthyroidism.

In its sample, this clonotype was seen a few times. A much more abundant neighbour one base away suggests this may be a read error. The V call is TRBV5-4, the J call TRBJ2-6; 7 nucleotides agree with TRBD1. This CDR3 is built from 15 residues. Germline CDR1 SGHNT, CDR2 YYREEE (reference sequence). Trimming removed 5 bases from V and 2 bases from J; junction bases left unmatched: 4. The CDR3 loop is CASSTGDAGANVLTF. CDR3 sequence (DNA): TGTGCCAGCAGTACAGGGGATGCTGGGGCCAACGTCCTGACTTTC.

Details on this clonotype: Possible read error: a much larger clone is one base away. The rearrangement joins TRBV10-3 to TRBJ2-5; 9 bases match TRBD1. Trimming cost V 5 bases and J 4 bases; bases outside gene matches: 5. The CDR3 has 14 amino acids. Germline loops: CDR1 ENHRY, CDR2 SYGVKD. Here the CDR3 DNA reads TGTGCCATCAGTAGCACAGGGGGCCCAGAGACCCAGTACTTC. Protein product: CAISSTGGPETQYF.

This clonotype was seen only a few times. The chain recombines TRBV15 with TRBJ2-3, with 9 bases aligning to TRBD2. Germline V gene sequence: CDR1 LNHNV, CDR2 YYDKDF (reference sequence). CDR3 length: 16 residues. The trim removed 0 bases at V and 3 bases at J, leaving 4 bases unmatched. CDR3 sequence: CATSRELAGLTDTQYF. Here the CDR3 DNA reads TGTGCCACCAGCAGAGAGCTAGCGGGACTTACAGATACGCAGTATTTT.